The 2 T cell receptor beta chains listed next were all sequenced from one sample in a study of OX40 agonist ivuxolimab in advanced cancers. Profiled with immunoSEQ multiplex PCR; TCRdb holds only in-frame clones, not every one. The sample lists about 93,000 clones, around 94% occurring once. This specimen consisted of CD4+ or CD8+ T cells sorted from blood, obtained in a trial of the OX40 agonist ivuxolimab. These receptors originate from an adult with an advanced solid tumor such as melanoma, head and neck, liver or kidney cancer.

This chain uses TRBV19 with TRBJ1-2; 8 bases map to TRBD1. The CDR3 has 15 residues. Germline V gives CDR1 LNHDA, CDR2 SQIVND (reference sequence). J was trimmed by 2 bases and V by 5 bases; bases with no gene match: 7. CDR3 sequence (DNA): TGTGCCAGTAGTTGGTCCCACAGGGGGAACTATGGCTACACCTTC. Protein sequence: CASSWSHRGNYGYTF.

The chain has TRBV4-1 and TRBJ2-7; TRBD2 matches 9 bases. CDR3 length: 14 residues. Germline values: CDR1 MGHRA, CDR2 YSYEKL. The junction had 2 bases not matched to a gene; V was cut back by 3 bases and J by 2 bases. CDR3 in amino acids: CASSHSGGAYEQYF. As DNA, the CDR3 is TGCGCCAGCAGCCATAGCGGGGGAGCCTACGAGCAGTACTTC.